The rows below give T cell receptor beta chains drawn from one sample of a study of regulatory T cells in long-lasting Graves disease. MiXCR, applied by TCRdb to the multiplex PCR reads, yields one record per CDR3 protein. Among about 500,000 distinct CDR3 sequences listed, about 11% were seen once. This sample also belongs to another study, concerning T cells in Graves' hyperthyroidism and ophthalmopathy.

This specimen consisted of peripheral blood mononuclear cells (PBMCs), obtained at new diagnosis, from a patient treated with antithyroid drugs. These TCRs come from a woman aged 25 to 45 with Graves disease. CDR3s include the opening cysteine and the closing phenylalanine or tryptophan. The order of the fields is V gene, clone size, D gene, J gene, CDR3 DNA, CDR3 protein. The D gene is left open where the match is weak. Size tells how often a clone was seen (once, few, many) or the class of an expanded clone, and some rows leave it out.

>TRBV19|many|TRBD1|TRBJ1-5
TGTGCCAGTAGGACAGGGTGGATGAGCAATCAGCCCCAGCATTTT
CASRTGWMSNQPQHF
>TRBV20-1|many|NA|TRBJ2-5
TGCAGTGCCCCGAAGTTGGAGACCCAGTACTTC
CSAPKLETQYF
>TRBV4-1|NA|NA|TRBJ1-5
TGCGCCAGCAGCCAAGAACGGGCAGACCTTCAGCCCCAGCATTTT
CASSQERADLQPQHF
>TRBV6-1|NA|NA|TRBJ1-4
TGTGCCAGCAGTGGAGGGCGTTTTGAAAAACTGTTTTTC
CASSGGRFEKLFF
>TRBV6-5|NA|NA|TRBJ1-2
TGTGCCAGCAGTTACGACGAAAGGGGGATGTGGGAAAACTATGGCTACACCTTC
CASSYDERGMWENYGYTF
>TRBV13|NA|TRBD1|TRBJ1-6
TGTGCCAGCAGCTTACAGGGGGGAGATTCACCCCTCCACTTT
CASSLQGGDSPLHF
>TRBV7-2|many|NA|TRBJ2-7
TGTGCCAGCAGCTCCCAGGGACGGAACTCCTACGAGCAGTACTTC
CASSSQGRNSYEQYF
>TRBV11-2|NA|TRBD2|TRBJ2-2
TGTGCCAGCAGCTTTGGGACTAGCGGGAGATCGCGGGAGCTGTTTTTT
CASSFGTSGRSRELFF
>TRBV29-1|many|NA|TRBJ1-1
TGCAGCGTTAGGGAGAACACTGAAGCTTTCTTT
CSVRENTEAFF
>TRBV7-9|NA|NA|TRBJ1-2
TGTGCCAGCAGCCCCTCTGGGGGCTTGCTGGTGTACACCTTC
CASSPSGGLLVYTF
>TRBV18|few|NA|TRBJ2-2
TGTGCCAGCTCACCACAACGACCAAGACAGGCCGGGGAGCTGTTTTTT
CASSPQRPRQAGELFF
>TRBV6-9|many|NA|TRBJ1-1
TGTGCCAGCAGTTACTCAGCGGAAAACTTGAACACTGAAGCTTTCTTT
CASSYSAENLNTEAFF
>TRBV19|NA|NA|TRBJ1-2
TGTGCCAGTAGGGGGGACGGGGGGCGCGGGAACGATGGCTACACCTTC
CASRGDGGRGNDGYTF
>TRBV3-1|many|NA|TRBJ1-4
TGTGCCAGCAGCCAAGAATGGGCAGCAACTAATGAAAAACTGTTTTTT
CASSQEWAATNEKLFF
>TRBV5-1|many|NA|TRBJ1-2
TGCGCCAGCAGCTTGGATCCGGGATCGGGTGGCTACACCTTC
CASSLDPGSGGYTF
>TRBV11-2|many|NA|TRBJ2-5
TGTGCCAGCAGCCCCCACAGCCAAGAGACCCAGTACTTC
CASSPHSQETQYF
>TRBV6-5|few|NA|TRBJ2-1
TGTGCCAGCAGTTATTCTTTTGAAGAAAACAATGAGCAGTTCTTC
CASSYSFEENNEQFF
>TRBV19|many|NA|TRBJ2-6
TGTGCCAGTAGACTTGTTGGTGGGGCCAACGTCCTGACTTTC
CASRLVGGANVLTF
>TRBV19|many|NA|TRBJ1-1
TGTGCCAGTAGTATATCTGGCGCCACTGAAGCTTTCTTT
CASSISGATEAFF
>TRBV29-1|many|NA|TRBJ2-7
TGCAGCGTTGAAGATCGGGCGAGGCCCTACGAGCAGTACTTC
CSVEDRARPYEQYF
>TRBV3-1|many|NA|TRBJ1-4
TGTGCCAGCCGCAAGACAGCCGCTAATGAAAAACTGTTTTTT
CASRKTAANEKLFF
>TRBV12-3/TRBV12-4|many|NA|TRBJ2-2
TGTGCCAGCAGGGTTACGAACACCGGGGAGCTGTTTTTT
CASRVTNTGELFF
>TRBV10-3|few|NA|TRBJ1-1
TGTGCCATCAGTGACCTGTTTACAGCTTTCTTT
CAISDLFTAFF
>TRBV4-1|many|NA|TRBJ2-3
TGCGCCAGCAGCCTCCCGAGGGGTACGCAGTATTTT
CASSLPRGTQYF
>TRBV12-3/TRBV12-4|NA|NA|TRBJ2-3
TGTGCCAGCAGCCGTCGCCACACTGGGGCAGATACGCAGTATTTT
CASSRRHTGADTQYF
>TRBV7-8|many|NA|TRBJ2-1
TGTGCCAGCAGCCGTGCCAGGGACCCAAAGTACAATGAGCAGTTCTTC
CASSRARDPKYNEQFF
>TRBV7-8|many|NA|TRBJ2-3
TGTGCCAGCAGCTTAGGGGCGGGGATTTTCACAGATACGCAGTATTTT
CASSLGAGIFTDTQYF
>TRBV20-1|many|NA|TRBJ2-5
TGCAGTGCTAGAGTTGTTAGCGGCGAAGAGACCCAGTACTTC
CSARVVSGEETQYF
>TRBV18|few|NA|TRBJ1-1
TGTGCCAGCTCAGAACGTACCATACAGGATATTTTATTTGCTGAAGCTTTCTTT
CASSERTIQDILFAEAFF
>TRBV14|many|NA|TRBJ2-1
TGTGCCAGCAGCCAAGGCCAGGGCCGTTACAATGAGCAGTTCTTC
CASSQGQGRYNEQFF
>TRBV24-1|many|TRBD1|TRBJ2-1
TGTGCCACCCAGGGACAGGGCCCCTACAATGAGCAGTTCTTC
CATQGQGPYNEQFF
>TRBV9|NA|NA|TRBJ1-3
TGTGCCAGCAGCTCTGGGTTTGTGGACACCATATATTTT
CASSSGFVDTIYF
>TRBV19|many|TRBD1|TRBJ2-3
TGTGCCAGTAGCCGACAGGGTTGGGCAGATACGCAGTATTTT
CASSRQGWADTQYF
>TRBV20-1|many|NA|TRBJ2-2
TGCAGTGCTGGATCCCGATTGAGCTACCGGCCCACCGGGGAGCTGTTTTTT
CSAGSRLSYRPTGELFF
>TRBV28|few|NA|TRBJ2-7
TGTGCCAGCACCCGGAGGGGGACCAACTACGAGCAGTACTTC
CASTRRGTNYEQYF
>TRBV18|many|NA|TRBJ1-1
TGTGCCAGCTCACCACCCTCTTCCGCTGAAGCTTTCTTT
CASSPPSSAEAFF
>TRBV29-1|NA|TRBD1|TRBJ1-1
TGCAGCGTTGTAGAGGGGGCGAAAGCTTTCTTT
CSVVEGAKAFF
>TRBV20-1|NA|NA|TRBJ1-1
TGCAGTGCTAGAGAGGGGGCCGGGGACACTGAAGCTTTCTTT
CSAREGAGDTEAFF
>TRBV3-1|NA|NA|TRBJ1-1
TGTGCCAGCAGCCAAGCCAAGGTAAGGACTGAAGCGTTCTTT
CASSQAKVRTEAFF
>TRBV20-1|NA|TRBD1|TRBJ1-5
TGCAGTGCGCTGACAGGGAACAATCAGTCCCAGCATTTT
CSALTGNNQSQHF
>TRBV20-1|many|TRBD1|TRBJ2-7
TGCAGTGGTCAGGACAGGGTCTACGAGCAGTACTTC
CSGQDRVYEQYF
>TRBV27|many|NA|TRBJ1-2
TGTGCCAGCAGCTCCGCGGGGGCGGATGGCTACACCTTC
CASSSAGADGYTF
>TRBV2|many|NA|TRBJ1-5
TGTGCCAGCAGATTAGAGGAGAATCAGCCCCAGCATTTT
CASRLEENQPQHF
>TRBV29-1|few|NA|TRBJ2-7
TGCAGCGTAGCCGACAGTACCTACGAGCAGTACTTC
CSVADSTYEQYF
>TRBV30|many|NA|TRBJ2-1
TGTGCCTGGGACCCTAGGGGGATCTACAATGAGCAGTTCTTC
CAWDPRGIYNEQFF
>TRBV13|many|NA|TRBJ1-1
TGTGCCAGCAGCTTCGTGGCTAACACTGAAGCTTTCTTT
CASSFVANTEAFF
>TRBV28|NA|TRBD2|TRBJ2-3
TGTGCCAGCAGTTCCGGGACTAGCGGGAGCCCACTACCCACAGATACGCAGTATTTT
CASSSGTSGSPLPTDTQYF